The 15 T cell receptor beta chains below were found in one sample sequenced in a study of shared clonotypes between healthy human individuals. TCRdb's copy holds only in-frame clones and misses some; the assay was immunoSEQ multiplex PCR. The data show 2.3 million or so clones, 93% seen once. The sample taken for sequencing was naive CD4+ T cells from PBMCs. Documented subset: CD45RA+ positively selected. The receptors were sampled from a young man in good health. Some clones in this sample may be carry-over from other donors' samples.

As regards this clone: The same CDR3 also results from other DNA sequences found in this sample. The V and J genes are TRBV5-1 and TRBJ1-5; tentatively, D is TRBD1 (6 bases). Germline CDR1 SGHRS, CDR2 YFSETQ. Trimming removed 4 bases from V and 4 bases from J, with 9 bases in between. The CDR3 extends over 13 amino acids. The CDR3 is CASSSGQNQPQHF. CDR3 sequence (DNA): TGCGCCAGCAGCAGCGGACAGAATCAGCCCCAGCATTTT.

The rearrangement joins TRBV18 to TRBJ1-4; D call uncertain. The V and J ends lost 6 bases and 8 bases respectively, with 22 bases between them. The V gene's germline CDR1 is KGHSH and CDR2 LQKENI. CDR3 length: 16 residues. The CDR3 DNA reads TGTGCCAGCTCGCTTTTCGGGCCCCAAACTGAGGAAAAACTGTTTTTT. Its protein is CASSLFGPQTEEKLFF.

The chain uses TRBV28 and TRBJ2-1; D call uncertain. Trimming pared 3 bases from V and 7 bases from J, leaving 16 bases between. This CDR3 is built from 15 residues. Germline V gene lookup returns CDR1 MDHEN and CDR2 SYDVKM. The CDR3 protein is CASSFLGGKLNEQFF. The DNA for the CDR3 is TGTGCCAGCAGTTTTCTAGGTGGAAAACTAAATGAGCAGTTCTTC.

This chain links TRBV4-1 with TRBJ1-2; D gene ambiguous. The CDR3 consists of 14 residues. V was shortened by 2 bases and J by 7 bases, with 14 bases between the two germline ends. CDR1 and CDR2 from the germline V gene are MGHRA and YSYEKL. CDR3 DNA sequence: TGCGCCAGCAGCCAAACTCGGACCCCCGGTGGCTACACCTTC. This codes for CASSQTRTPGGYTF.

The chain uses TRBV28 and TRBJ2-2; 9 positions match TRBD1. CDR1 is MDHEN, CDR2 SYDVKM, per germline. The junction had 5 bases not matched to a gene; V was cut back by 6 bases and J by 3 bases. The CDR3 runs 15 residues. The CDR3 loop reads CASSSDRGYTGELFF. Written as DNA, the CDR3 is TGTGCCAGCAGCTCGGACAGGGGATACACCGGGGAGCTGTTTTTT.

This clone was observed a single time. CDR3 residues: CASRPDRIEETQYF. The CDR3 DNA reads as TGTGCCAGCAGACCGGACAGGATAGAAGAGACCCAGTACTTC. The gene calls are TRBV28 and TRBJ2-5; 7 nucleotides agree with TRBD1. The trim removed 6 bases at V and 3 bases at J, leaving 7 bases unmatched. This CDR3 has 14 amino acids. The germline V gene has CDR1 MDHEN and CDR2 SYDVKM.

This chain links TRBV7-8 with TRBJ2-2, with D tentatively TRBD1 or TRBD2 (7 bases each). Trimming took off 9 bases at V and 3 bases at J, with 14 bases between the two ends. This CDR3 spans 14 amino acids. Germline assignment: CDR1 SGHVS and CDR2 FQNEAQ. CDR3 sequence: CASGEGAHTGELFF. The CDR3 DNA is TGTGCCAGTGGGGAGGGGGCACACACCGGGGAGCTGTTTTTT.

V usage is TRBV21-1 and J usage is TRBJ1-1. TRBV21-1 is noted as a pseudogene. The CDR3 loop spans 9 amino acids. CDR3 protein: CASPAEAFF. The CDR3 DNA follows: TGTGCCAGCCCCGCTGAAGCTTTCTTT.

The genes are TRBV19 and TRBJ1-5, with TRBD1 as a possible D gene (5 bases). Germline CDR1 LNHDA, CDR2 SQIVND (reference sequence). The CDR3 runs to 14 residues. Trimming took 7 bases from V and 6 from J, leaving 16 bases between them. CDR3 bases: TGTGCCAGTACGACAGATATGCGGGGTCAGCCCCAGCATTTT. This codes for CASTTDMRGQPQHF. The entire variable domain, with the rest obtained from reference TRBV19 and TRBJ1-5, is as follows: DGGITQSPKYLFRKEGQNVTLSCEQNLNHDAMYWYRQDPGQGLRLIYYSQIVNDFQKGDIAEGYSVSREKKESFPLTVTSAQKNPTAFYLCASTTDMRGQPQHFGDGTRLSIL.

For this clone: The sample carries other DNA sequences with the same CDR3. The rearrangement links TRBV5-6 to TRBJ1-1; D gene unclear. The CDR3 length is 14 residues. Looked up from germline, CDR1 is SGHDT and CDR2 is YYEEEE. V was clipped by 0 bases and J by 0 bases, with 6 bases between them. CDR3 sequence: CASSLGSVNTEAFF. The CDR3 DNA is TGTGCCAGCAGCTTGGGGTCAGTGAACACTGAAGCTTTCTTT.

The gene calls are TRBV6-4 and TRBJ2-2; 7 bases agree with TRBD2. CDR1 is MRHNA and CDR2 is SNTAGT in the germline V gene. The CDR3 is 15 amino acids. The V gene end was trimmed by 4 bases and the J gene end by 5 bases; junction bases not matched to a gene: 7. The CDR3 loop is CASSAEGRDTGELFF. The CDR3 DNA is TGTGCCAGCAGTGCCGAGGGGAGGGATACCGGGGAGCTGTTTTTT.

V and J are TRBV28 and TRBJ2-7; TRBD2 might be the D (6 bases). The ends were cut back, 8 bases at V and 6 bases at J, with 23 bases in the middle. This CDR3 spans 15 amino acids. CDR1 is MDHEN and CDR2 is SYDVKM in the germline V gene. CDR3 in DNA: TGTGCCAGCTCGGTGGAGGGCGCTAAGAAGTTCGAGCAGTACTTC. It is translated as CASSVEGAKKFEQYF.

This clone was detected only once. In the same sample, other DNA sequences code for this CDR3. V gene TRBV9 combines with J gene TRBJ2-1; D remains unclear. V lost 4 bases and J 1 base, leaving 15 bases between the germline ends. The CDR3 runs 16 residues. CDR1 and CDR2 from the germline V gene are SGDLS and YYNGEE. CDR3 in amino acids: CASSPVGSRSYNEQFF. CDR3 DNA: TGTGCCAGCAGCCCGGTGGGTAGTAGGTCCTACAATGAGCAGTTCTTC.

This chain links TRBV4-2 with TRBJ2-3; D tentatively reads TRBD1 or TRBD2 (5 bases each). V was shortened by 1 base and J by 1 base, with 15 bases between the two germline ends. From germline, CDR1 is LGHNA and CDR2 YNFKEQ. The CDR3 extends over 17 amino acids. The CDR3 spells CASSQGGPQGGTDTQYF. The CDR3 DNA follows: TGTGCCAGCAGCCAAGGGGGACCCCAGGGTGGCACAGATACGCAGTATTTT.

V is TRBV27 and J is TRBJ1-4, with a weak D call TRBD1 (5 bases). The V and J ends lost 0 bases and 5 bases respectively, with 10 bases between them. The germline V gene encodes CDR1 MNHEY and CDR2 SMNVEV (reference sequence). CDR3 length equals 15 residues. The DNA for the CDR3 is TGTGCCAGCAGTTTATCAGGGCAGGGCAATGAAAAACTGTTTTTT. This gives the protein CASSLSGQGNEKLFF.